A single T cell receptor beta chain is shown here with its context. Original processing notes: Estimation of nucleated cell counts was performed using reference gene primer amplification. The table came from immunoSEQ multiplex PCR; TCRdb's copy has only in-frame clones and leaves some out. That table furnishes V, J and clone size, whereas the DNA furnished D and trimming. Of hundreds of thousands of clones in the sample, around 91% were seen once. The data are from a study of blood T cell repertoires in COVID-19. The V segment lost 2 bases and the J segment 7 bases; nucleotides outside the gene matches: 4. Looked up from germline, CDR1 is SGHTA and CDR2 is FQGNSA. The CDR3 totals 13 residues.

The sequence derives from a woman in her thirties or forties with COVID-19, enrolled during active disease. This chain joins TRBV7-2 and TRBJ2-7; 8 nucleotides agree with TRBD1. The source material was peripheral blood. The CDR3 sequence: CASSLQGAGEQYF. DNA for the CDR3: TGTGCCAGCAGCTTACAGGGGGCTGGAGAGCAGTACTTC. Full variable domain (rest looked up from reference TRBV7-2 and TRBJ2-7): GAGVSQSPSNKVTEKGKDVELRCDPISGHTALYWYRQSLGQGLEFLIYFQGNSAPDKSGLPSDRFSAERTGGSVSTLTIQRTQQEDSAVYLCASSLQGAGEQYFGPGTRLTVT.